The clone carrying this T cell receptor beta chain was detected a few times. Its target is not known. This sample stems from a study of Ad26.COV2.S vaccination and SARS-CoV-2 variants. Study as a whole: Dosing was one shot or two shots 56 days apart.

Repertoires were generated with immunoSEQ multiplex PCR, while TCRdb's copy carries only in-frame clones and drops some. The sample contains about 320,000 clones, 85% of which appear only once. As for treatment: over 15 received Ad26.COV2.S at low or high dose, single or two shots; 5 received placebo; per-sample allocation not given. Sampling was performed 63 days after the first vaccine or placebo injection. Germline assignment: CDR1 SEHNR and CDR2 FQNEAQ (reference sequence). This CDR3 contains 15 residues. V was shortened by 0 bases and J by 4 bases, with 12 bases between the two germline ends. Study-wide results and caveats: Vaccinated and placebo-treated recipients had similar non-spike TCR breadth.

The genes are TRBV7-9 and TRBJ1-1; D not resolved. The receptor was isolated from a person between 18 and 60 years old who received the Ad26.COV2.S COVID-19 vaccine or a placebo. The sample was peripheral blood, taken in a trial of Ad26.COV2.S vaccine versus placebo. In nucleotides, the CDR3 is TGTGCCAGCAGCTTAGCGAAGGCGGGGAGCACTGAAGCTTTCTTT. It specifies CASSLAKAGSTEAFF.